This T cell receptor beta chain was found in a study of blood T cell repertoires in COVID-19. As for the study in general: The analysed material was cDNA or gDNA that came from T cells, B-cell-depleted T cells, or PBMCs.

The germline V gene has CDR1 SGHTA and CDR2 FQGNSA. V was clipped by 0 bases and J by 1 base, with 17 bases between them. The CDR3 has 18 amino acids. This table comes from immunoSEQ multiplex PCR, and its TCRdb copy is limited to in-frame clones, with some not included. The table lists 280,000 or so clones, roughly 89% of them singletons, with 2.9% in the top ten. V is TRBV7-2 and J is TRBJ2-3; D perhaps matches TRBD2 (5 bases). This receptor was taken from a woman aged 45-65 years who had been exposed to COVID-19. The specimen was PBMCs or T cells enriched from blood (not recorded which). The CDR3 loop reads CASSLAGPAGLRTDTQYF. CDR3 sequence (DNA): TGTGCCAGCAGCTTAGCCGGACCCGCTGGACTTCGCACAGATACGCAGTATTTT.